The 13 T cell receptor beta chains listed next were all sequenced from one sample in a study of identical twins. TCRdb independently ran MiXCR on the 5' RACE reads; one entry per CDR3 protein. The sample has 540,000 or so distinct CDR3 sequences, approximately 20% seen once. In addition, the sample was reused for a study of yellow fever vaccine responses in identical twins.

Material: CD4+ T cells sorted from blood. These receptors originate from a woman aged 18 to 35 in good health.

This clonotype was seen more than once but under ten times. The V gene is TRBV24-1, the J gene TRBJ2-5; no clear D gene. Germline-derived CDR1 and CDR2 are KGHDR and SFDVKD. V was cut by 3 bases and J by 5 bases, with 9 bases left in between. CDR3 size: 13 residues. The CDR3 DNA sequence: TGTGCCACCAGTGATGGGGTTCCTGAGACCCAGTACTTC. Its translation is CATSDGVPETQYF.

This clonotype was observed a handful of times. V is TRBV2 and J is TRBJ2-7; TRBD1 matches at 10 bases. Germline-derived CDR1 and CDR2 are SNHLY and FYNNEI. The CDR3 runs 17 residues. After removal of 1 base from V and 4 bases from J, the junction contained 10 bases not matched to a gene. In DNA, the CDR3 is TGTGCCAGCAGTGAAGTTTTCCGGGACAGGGGATTGTACGAGCAGTACTTC. Translation: CASSEVFRDRGLYEQYF.

The table lists this clonotype with a few counts. V usage is TRBV24-1 and J usage is TRBJ2-1; D is undetermined. V gave up 5 bases and J gave up 6 bases, with 10 bases separating them. The CDR3 contains 13 residues. From germline, CDR1 is KGHDR and CDR2 SFDVKD. CDR3 DNA: TGTGCCACCAGTGTAGGAACCACCAATGAGCAGTTCTTC. It specifies CATSVGTTNEQFF.

This sequence joins TRBV24-1 and TRBJ2-3, with D perhaps TRBD2 (5 bases). Per the germline V gene, CDR1 is KGHDR and CDR2 is SFDVKD. Between the trimmed V and J ends, which lost 4 bases and 6 bases, there was a span of 25 bases. The CDR3 runs to 18 residues. The CDR3 nucleotides read TGTGCCACCAGTGACCAGCCCCGGCGGGTTGGGGTACCTGATACGCAGTATTTT. As protein: CATSDQPRRVGVPDTQYF.

This clonotype was recorded a few times. J is TRBJ2-4 and V is TRBV5-1; 7 bases are a match to TRBD1. Germline CDR1 reads SGHRS; CDR2 reads YFSETQ. Unmatched junction bases numbered 13, after V lost 4 bases and J lost 6 bases. This CDR3 spans 16 amino acids. Here the CDR3 reads CASSPIATGAGNIQYF. The DNA of the CDR3 is TGCGCCAGCAGCCCAATAGCAACAGGGGCGGGAAACATTCAGTACTTC.

The V call is TRBV4-1, the J call TRBJ2-7, with 11 positions matching TRBD1. Germline trimming cut 4 bases from V and 4 bases from J; bases unmatched to any gene: 6. Germline values: CDR1 MGHRA, CDR2 YSYEKL. The CDR3 consists of 15 residues. CDR3 sequence (DNA): TGCGCCAGCAGCCCGGGACAGGGGGTTCCTTACGAGCAGTACTTC. This encodes CASSPGQGVPYEQYF.

The chain has TRBV7-9 and TRBJ2-5; D tentatively reads TRBD1 or TRBD2 (5 bases each). The CDR3 runs to 11 residues. Looked up from germline, CDR1 is SEHNR and CDR2 is FQNEAQ (reference sequence). Trimming cost V 7 bases and J 7 bases, with 10 bases left between them. CDR3 sequence (DNA): TGTGCCAGCACCCTGGGGGTGACCCAGTACTTC. Translation: CASTLGVTQYF.

This chain connects TRBV10-3 to TRBJ2-3, with D tentatively TRBD2 (6 bases). V was shortened by 10 bases and J by 4 bases, with 21 bases between the two germline ends. Germline V lookup: CDR1 ENHRY, CDR2 SYGVKD. The CDR3 has 15 amino acids. The chain's CDR3 is CATGVGQGNADTQYF. CDR3 DNA: TGTGCCACGGGGGTAGGGCAGGGTAACGCAGATACGCAGTATTTT.

The chain is built from TRBV2 and TRBJ1-4; the D gene is possibly TRBD1 (6 bases). The CDR3 length is 19 residues. V lost 4 bases and J lost 0, with 21 bases in between. The germline CDR1 and CDR2 sequences are SNHLY and FYNNEI. CDR3 loop: CASSGPSHRDPTTNEKLFF. Here the CDR3 DNA reads TGTGCCAGCAGTGGGCCTAGCCACAGGGATCCTACAACTAATGAAAAACTGTTTTTT.

The chain carries TRBV6-1 and TRBJ2-1, with 8 bases aligning to TRBD1. The CDR3 consists of 14 residues. Trimming took 6 bases from V and 5 from J; bases not matched to a gene: 6. Germline values: CDR1 MNHNS, CDR2 SASEGT. The CDR3 region has the DNA TGTGCCAGCAGCGACAGGGGACCGGACAATGAGCAGTTCTTC. This sequence encodes CASSDRGPDNEQFF.

The sample holds a few counts of this clonotype. The V gene is TRBV20-1, the J gene TRBJ2-7; possibly TRBD1 for D (6 bases). Germline CDR1 reads DFQATT; CDR2 reads SNEGSKA (reference sequence). The CDR3 loop spans 15 amino acids. The germline V and J ends were trimmed by 6 bases and 3 bases, with 21 bases remaining between them. This CDR3 reads CSAGFTGNRIYEQYV. Here the CDR3 DNA reads TGCAGTGCGGGGTTCACAGGGAATCGCATCTACGAGCAGTACGTC.

This clonotype was picked up a small number of times. V gene TRBV10-3 combines with J gene TRBJ1-1, with a tentative D call TRBD1 (5 bases). The V end was cut by 3 bases, the J end by 11 bases, with 19 bases between. This CDR3 is built from 14 residues. Germline values: CDR1 ENHRY, CDR2 SYGVKD. For the CDR3, the DNA is TGTGCCATCAGTGACTCCCGGGACCGAAGGCAGGCTTTCTTT. Translating gives CAISDSRDRRQAFF.

This clonotype was seen more than once but under ten times. The chain recombines TRBV27 with TRBJ1-4, with TRBD1 as a possible D gene (5 bases). V gave up 4 bases and J gave up 8 bases, with 14 bases separating them. The CDR3 sequence is 14 residues long. Germline CDR1 reads MNHEY; CDR2 reads SMNVEV (reference sequence). CDR3 DNA sequence: TGTGCCAGCAGTTCCCTTGGGACGGGAGAAAAACTGTTTTTT. This encodes CASSSLGTGEKLFF.